The 17 T cell receptor beta chains below were found in one sample sequenced in a study of blood T cell repertoires in COVID-19. Sequencing used immunoSEQ multiplex PCR; TCRdb keeps in-frame clones, though not all of them. Found here are over 350,000 clones, 80% to 95% of them singletons; the top ten hold about 0.83%. The specimen sequenced was PBMCs or T cells enriched from blood (not recorded which). Receptors originate from a woman in her thirties or forties who had been exposed to COVID-19.

The chain joins TRBV7-6 to TRBJ1-3; 7 nucleotides match TRBD1. CDR1 and CDR2 (germline): SGHVS, FNYEAQ. CDR3 length equals 17 residues. The V gene end was trimmed by 1 base and the J gene end by 3 bases; junction bases not matched to a gene: 9. The CDR3 loop reads CASSLVPDREHGNTIYF. CDR3 nucleotides: TGTGCCAGCAGCTTAGTCCCCGACAGGGAACATGGAAACACCATATATTTT.

The chain recombines TRBV19 with TRBJ1-3, with D possibly TRBD1 on 6 matching bases. This CDR3 spans 13 amino acids. The germline V gene has CDR1 LNHDA and CDR2 SQIVND (reference sequence). Trimming shortened V by 8 bases and J by 4 bases, and 12 bases separated the two germline ends. In DNA, the CDR3 is TGTGCCAGTGACCTGACAGGAGGAAACACCATATATTTT. As protein: CASDLTGGNTIYF.

The V call is TRBV18, the J call TRBJ1-5, with D possibly TRBD1 on 5 matching bases. Looked up from germline, CDR1 is KGHSH and CDR2 is LQKENI. V shed 4 bases and J shed 2 bases, with 15 bases lying between them. The CDR3 runs to 16 residues. The CDR3 reads CASSQVDSARNQPQHF. CDR3 in DNA: TGTGCCAGCTCACAAGTCGACAGTGCTCGCAATCAGCCCCAGCATTTT.

This clone was seen a few times. The chain links TRBV12-3 or TRBV12-4 to TRBJ1-1, with a weak D call TRBD1 (5 bases). The CDR3 extends over 13 amino acids. Trimming took 6 bases from V and 1 from J, leaving 9 bases between them. In nucleotides, the CDR3 is TGTGCCAGCAGATCAGGACAGAACACTGAAGCTTTCTTT. Its protein product is CASRSGQNTEAFF.

This clone was counted at least ten times. The chain carries TRBV19 and TRBJ2-7, with D possibly TRBD2 on 5 matching bases. Germline V CDR1 and CDR2: LNHDA, SQIVND (reference sequence). The CDR3 covers 12 residues. The V end lost 9 bases, the J end lost 2 bases, and 11 bases lay between the germline ends. CDR3 sequence: CASARLPYEQYF. CDR3 bases: TGTGCCAGCGCTCGACTACCCTACGAGCAGTACTTC.

The CDR3 reads CATSDLGQGYEQYF. CDR3 in DNA: TGTGCCACCAGTGATTTGGGACAGGGCTACGAGCAGTACTTC. The chain carries TRBV24-1 and TRBJ2-7; 8 positions agree with TRBD1. Trimming cost V 0 bases and J 3 bases; bases outside gene matches: 0. Germline V CDR1 and CDR2: KGHDR, SFDVKD. This CDR3 region has 14 residues.

The chain is built from TRBV5-1 and TRBJ1-2, with 8 bases aligning to TRBD1. V was clipped by 5 bases and J by 6 bases; unmatched bases: 6. CDR3 length: 13 amino acids. Germline assignment: CDR1 SGHRS and CDR2 YFSETQ. For the CDR3, the DNA is TGCGCCAGCAGTAGTGGACAGGGAAATGGCTACACCTTC. Encoded protein: CASSSGQGNGYTF.

The chain employs TRBV5-1 and TRBJ2-7; 14 positions match TRBD2. Germline assignment: CDR1 SGHRS and CDR2 YFSETQ. Losses at the gene ends were 0 bases for V and 5 bases for J; bases not matched to a gene: 4. The CDR3 sequence is 16 residues long. The CDR3 loop reads CASSLGGLAGVDEQYF. The CDR3 DNA sequence: TGCGCCAGCAGCTTGGGGGGACTAGCGGGAGTAGACGAGCAGTACTTC.

V is TRBV6-1 and J is TRBJ2-7; D is uncertain. The CDR3 has 11 residues. Germline CDR1 is MNHNS and CDR2 is SASEGT. Trimming took 6 bases from V and 3 from J, leaving 6 bases between them. The CDR3 sequence: CASRTNYEQYF. The CDR3 coding sequence is TGTGCCAGCAGAACAAACTACGAGCAGTACTTC.

This clone has only one observation. The chain employs TRBV6-5 and TRBJ2-7; 12 bases are shared with TRBD2. This CDR3 is built from 13 residues. CDR1 and CDR2 from the germline V gene are MNHEY and SVGAGI. V lost 9 bases to trimming and J lost 2 bases; unmatched junction nucleotides: 2. CDR3 residues: CASSSGRAYEQYF. CDR3 DNA: TGTGCCAGTTCTAGCGGGAGGGCCTACGAGCAGTACTTC.

J is TRBJ2-1 and V is TRBV19, with 8 positions matching TRBD2. The CDR3 loop spans 14 amino acids. Per germline, CDR1 LNHDA and CDR2 SQIVND (reference sequence). V shed 1 base, J shed 7 bases, and the junction held 3 bases outside the gene matches. The CDR3 coding sequence is TGTGCCAGTAGTATAGTGGGGACTAGTAATGAGCAGTTCTTC. The encoded protein is CASSIVGTSNEQFF.

The genes are TRBV11-2 and TRBJ2-1; 7 bases match TRBD1. This CDR3 is built from 14 residues. J gave up 10 bases and V 1 base, and 7 bases lay outside the gene matches. Germline CDR1 and CDR2: SGHAT and FQNNGV. CDR3 DNA: TGTGCCAGCAGCTTAGCCCAACCGGGACAGGAGCAGTTCTTC. It is translated as CASSLAQPGQEQFF.

The V gene is TRBV12-5, the J gene TRBJ2-4; 9 nucleotides agree with TRBD1. Germline loops: CDR1 LGHNT, CDR2 FRNRAP. V was clipped by 6 bases and J by 4 bases; unmatched bases: 4. This CDR3 has 14 amino acids. CDR3 sequence reads: CASGSGQGKNIQYF. Written as DNA, the CDR3 is TGTGCTAGTGGGTCCGGACAGGGGAAAAACATTCAGTACTTC.

The V call is TRBV5-1, the J call TRBJ1-2, with a possible D match to TRBD1 (5 bases). The V gene's germline CDR1 is SGHRS and CDR2 YFSETQ. V was pared by 9 bases and J by 3 bases, with 12 bases between. CDR3 length equals 12 residues. DNA of the CDR3: TGCGCCACCTCGGACATCGACTATGGCTACACCTTC. It translates to CATSDIDYGYTF.

In this sample, this clone turned up once. The rearrangement uses TRBV12-3 or TRBV12-4 and TRBJ1-1; a possible D gene is TRBD1 (6 bases). V lost 8 bases and J 4 bases, leaving 14 bases between the germline ends. CDR3 length: 13 amino acids. The CDR3 loop is CASGAGAGTEAFF. The CDR3 nucleotides read TGTGCCAGCGGAGCAGGGGCAGGCACTGAAGCTTTCTTT.

V gene TRBV9 combines with J gene TRBJ2-2; no reliable D call. CDR3 length: 14 residues. The germline gives CDR1 SGDLS, CDR2 YYNGEE. V lost 1 base, J lost 6 bases, and 10 bases lay in between. CDR3 sequence reads: CASSVLQWAGELFF. The CDR3, as DNA: TGTGCCAGCAGCGTATTACAGTGGGCCGGGGAGCTGTTTTTT.

The DNA of the CDR3 is TGTGCCAGCAGCCGTAACAGGGTGGGTGGAAACACCATATATTTT. It specifies CASSRNRVGGNTIYF. The chain recombines TRBV3-1 (or the pseudogene TRBV3-2) with TRBJ1-3, with a weak D call TRBD1 (6 bases). The CDR3 is made up of 15 amino acids. Germline lookup yields CDR1 LGHDT and CDR2 YNNKEL (reference sequence). V shed 4 bases and J shed 3 bases, with 13 bases lying between them.